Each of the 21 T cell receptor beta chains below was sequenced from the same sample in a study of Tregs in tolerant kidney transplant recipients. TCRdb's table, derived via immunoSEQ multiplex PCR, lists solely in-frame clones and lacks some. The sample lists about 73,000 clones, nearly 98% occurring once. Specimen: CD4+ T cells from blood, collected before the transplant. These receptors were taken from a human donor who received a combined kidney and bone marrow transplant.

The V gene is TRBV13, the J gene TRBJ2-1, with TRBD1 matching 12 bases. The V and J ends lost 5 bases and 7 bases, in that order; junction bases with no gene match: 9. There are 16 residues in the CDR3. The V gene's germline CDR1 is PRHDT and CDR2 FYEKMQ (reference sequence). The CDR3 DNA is TGTGCCAGCAGCCCGGGGACAGGGGGCTGGTGGAATGAGCAGTTCTTC. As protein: CASSPGTGGWWNEQFF. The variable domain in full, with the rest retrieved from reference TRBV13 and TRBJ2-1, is AAGVIQSPRHLIKEKRETATLKCYPIPRHDTVYWYQQGPGQDPQFLISFYEKMQSDKGSIPDRFSAQQFSDYHSELNMSSLELGDSALYFCASSPGTGGWWNEQFFGPGTRLTVL.

CDR3: CASSRTGGYQPQHF. The CDR3, as DNA: TGTGCCAGCAGCCGAACAGGGGGCTATCAGCCCCAGCATTTT. The chain uses TRBV6-5 and TRBJ1-5; 9 bases match TRBD1. The germline V gene encodes CDR1 MNHEY and CDR2 SVGAGI. V was clipped by 6 bases and J by 5 bases; unmatched bases: 5. The CDR3 has 14 residues.

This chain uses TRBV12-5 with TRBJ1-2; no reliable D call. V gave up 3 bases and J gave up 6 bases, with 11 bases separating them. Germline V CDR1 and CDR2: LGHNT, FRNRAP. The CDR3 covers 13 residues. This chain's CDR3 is CASGFPLVNGYTF. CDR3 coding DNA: TGTGCTAGTGGTTTCCCCCTCGTTAATGGCTACACCTTC.

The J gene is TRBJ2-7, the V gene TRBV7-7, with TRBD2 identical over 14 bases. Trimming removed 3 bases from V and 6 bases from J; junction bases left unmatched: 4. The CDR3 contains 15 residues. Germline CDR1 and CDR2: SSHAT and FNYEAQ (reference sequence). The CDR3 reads CASSLGTSGSSEQYF. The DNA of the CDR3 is TGTGCCAGCAGCTTGGGGACTAGCGGGAGTAGCGAGCAGTACTTC.

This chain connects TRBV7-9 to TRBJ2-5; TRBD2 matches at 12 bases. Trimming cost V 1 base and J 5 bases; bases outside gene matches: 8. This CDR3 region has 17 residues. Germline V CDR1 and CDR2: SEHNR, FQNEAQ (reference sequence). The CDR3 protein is CASSLDPSGRAMETQYF. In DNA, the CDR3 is TGTGCCAGCAGCTTAGATCCTAGCGGGAGGGCCATGGAGACCCAGTACTTC.

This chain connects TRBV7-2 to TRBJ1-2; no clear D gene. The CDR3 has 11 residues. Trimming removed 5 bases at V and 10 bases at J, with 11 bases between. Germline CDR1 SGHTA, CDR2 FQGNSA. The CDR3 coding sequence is TGTGCCAGCAGCCCTACTGTTGCCTACACCTTC. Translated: CASSPTVAYTF.

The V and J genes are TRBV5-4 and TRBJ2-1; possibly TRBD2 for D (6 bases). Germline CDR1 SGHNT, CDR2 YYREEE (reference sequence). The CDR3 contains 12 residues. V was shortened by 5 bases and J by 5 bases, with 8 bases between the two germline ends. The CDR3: CASSTGDNEQFF. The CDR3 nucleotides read TGTGCCAGCAGTACGGGGGACAATGAGCAGTTCTTC.

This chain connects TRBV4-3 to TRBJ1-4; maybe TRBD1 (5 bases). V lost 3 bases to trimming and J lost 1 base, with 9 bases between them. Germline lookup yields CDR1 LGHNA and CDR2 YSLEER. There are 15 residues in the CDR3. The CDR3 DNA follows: TGCGCCAGCAGCCAGCCAGGGCGAACTAATGAAAAACTGTTTTTT. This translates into CASSQPGRTNEKLFF.

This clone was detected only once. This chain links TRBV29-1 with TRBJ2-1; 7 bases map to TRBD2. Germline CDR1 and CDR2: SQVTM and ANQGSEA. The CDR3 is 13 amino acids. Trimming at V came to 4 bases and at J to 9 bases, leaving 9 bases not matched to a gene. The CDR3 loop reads CSVARGEGIEQFF. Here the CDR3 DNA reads TGCAGCGTTGCCCGGGGGGAGGGCATTGAGCAGTTCTTC.

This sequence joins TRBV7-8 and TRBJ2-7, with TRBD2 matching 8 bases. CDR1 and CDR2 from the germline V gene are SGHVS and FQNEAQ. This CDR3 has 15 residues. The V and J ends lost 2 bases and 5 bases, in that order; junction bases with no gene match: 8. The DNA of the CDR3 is TGTGCCAGCAGCTTATGGGGCGGGGGGTCTGACGAGCAGTACTTC. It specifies CASSLWGGGSDEQYF.

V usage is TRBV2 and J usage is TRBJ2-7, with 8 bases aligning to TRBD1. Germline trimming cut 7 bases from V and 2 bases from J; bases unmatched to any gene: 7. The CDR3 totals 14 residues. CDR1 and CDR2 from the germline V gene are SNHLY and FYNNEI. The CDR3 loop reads CASTRGQAPYEQYF. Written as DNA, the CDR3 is TGTGCCAGCACTCGGGGACAGGCCCCCTACGAGCAGTACTTC.

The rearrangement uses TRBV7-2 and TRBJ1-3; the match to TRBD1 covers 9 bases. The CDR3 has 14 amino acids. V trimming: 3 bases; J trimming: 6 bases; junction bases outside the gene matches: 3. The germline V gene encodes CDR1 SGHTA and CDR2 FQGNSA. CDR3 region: CASSLHRGQNTIYF. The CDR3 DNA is TGTGCCAGCAGCTTGCACAGGGGGCAAAACACCATATATTTT. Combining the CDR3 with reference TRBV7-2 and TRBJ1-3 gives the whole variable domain GAGVSQSPSNKVTEKGKDVELRCDPISGHTALYWYRQSLGQGLEFLIYFQGNSAPDKSGLPSDRFSAERTGGSVSTLTIQRTQQEDSAVYLCASSLHRGQNTIYFGEGSWLTVV.

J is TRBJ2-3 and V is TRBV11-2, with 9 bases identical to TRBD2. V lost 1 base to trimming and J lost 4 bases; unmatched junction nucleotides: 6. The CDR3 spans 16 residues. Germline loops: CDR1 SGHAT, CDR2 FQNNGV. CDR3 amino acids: CASSLVTGLAADTQYF. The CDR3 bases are TGTGCCAGCAGCTTAGTCACGGGACTAGCCGCAGATACGCAGTATTTT.

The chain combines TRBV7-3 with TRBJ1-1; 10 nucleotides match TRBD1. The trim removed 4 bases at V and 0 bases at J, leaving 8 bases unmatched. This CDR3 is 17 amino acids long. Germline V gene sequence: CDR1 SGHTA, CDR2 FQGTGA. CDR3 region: CASSSILGQGMNTEAFF. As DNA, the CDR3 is TGTGCCAGCAGCTCTATCTTGGGACAGGGGATGAACACTGAAGCTTTCTTT.

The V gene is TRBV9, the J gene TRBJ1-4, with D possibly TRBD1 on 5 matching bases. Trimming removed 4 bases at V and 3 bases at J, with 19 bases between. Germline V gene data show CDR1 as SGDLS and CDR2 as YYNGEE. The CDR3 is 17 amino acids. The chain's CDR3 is CASSSRPFPGANEKLFF. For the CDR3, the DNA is TGTGCCAGCAGCTCCCGACCCTTTCCGGGGGCTAATGAAAAACTGTTTTTT.

The CDR3 sequence: CASSQVVAGAGSYNEQFF. CDR3 bases: TGCGCCAGCAGCCAAGTTGTAGCGGGAGCGGGCTCCTACAATGAGCAGTTCTTC. This chain links TRBV4-3 with TRBJ2-1, with 9 bases matching TRBD2. With V trimmed by 1 base and J by 0 bases, 7 bases remained unmatched. The length of the CDR3 is 18 residues. Germline V gene lookup returns CDR1 LGHNA and CDR2 YSLEER.

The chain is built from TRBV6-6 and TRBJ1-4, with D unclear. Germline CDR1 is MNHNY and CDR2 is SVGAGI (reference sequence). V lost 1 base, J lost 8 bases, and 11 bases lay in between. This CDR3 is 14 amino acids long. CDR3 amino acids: CASSYLAGGEKLFF. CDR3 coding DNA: TGTGCCAGCAGTTACTTGGCGGGAGGGGAAAAACTGTTTTTT.

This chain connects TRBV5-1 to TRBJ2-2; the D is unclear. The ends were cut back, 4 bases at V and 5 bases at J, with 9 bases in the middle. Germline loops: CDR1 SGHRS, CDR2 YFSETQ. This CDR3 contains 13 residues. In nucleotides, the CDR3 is TGCGCCAGCAGCCCCGACGGGACCGGGGAGCTGTTTTTT. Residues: CASSPDGTGELFF.

CDR3 loop: CASRSGRSSYEQYF. The CDR3 DNA sequence: TGTGCCAGCCGTAGCGGGAGAAGCTCCTACGAGCAGTACTTC. This sequence joins TRBV7-2 and TRBJ2-7, with 9 bases identical to TRBD2. This CDR3 contains 14 residues. V dropped 8 bases and J dropped 0; count of bases not matched to a gene: 5. Germline CDR1 is SGHTA and CDR2 is FQGNSA. The full variable domain, in which reference TRBV7-2 and TRBJ2-7 provide the parts outside the CDR3, is GAGVSQSPSNKVTEKGKDVELRCDPISGHTALYWYRQSLGQGLEFLIYFQGNSAPDKSGLPSDRFSAERTGGSVSTLTIQRTQQEDSAVYLCASRSGRSSYEQYFGPGTRLTVT.

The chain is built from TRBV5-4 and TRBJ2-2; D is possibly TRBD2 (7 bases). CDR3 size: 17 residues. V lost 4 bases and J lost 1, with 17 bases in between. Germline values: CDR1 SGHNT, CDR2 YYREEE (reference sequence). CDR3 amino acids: CASSPSEGGVNTGELFF. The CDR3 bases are TGTGCCAGCAGCCCGTCGGAGGGGGGGGTGAACACCGGGGAGCTGTTTTTT.

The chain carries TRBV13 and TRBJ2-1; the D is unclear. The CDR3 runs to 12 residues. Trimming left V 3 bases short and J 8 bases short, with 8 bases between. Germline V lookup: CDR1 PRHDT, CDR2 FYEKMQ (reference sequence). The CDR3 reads CASSFDGDEQFF. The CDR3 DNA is TGTGCCAGCAGCTTTGACGGAGATGAGCAGTTCTTC.